Sequencing of this T cell receptor beta chain was carried out in a study of patients and donors after allogeneic stem cell transplantation. The CDR3 has 14 amino acids. Trimming took off 0 bases at V and 1 base at J, with 8 bases between the two ends. The germline V gene encodes CDR1 SGHRS and CDR2 YFSETQ. This clonotype was observed once. TCRdb called the RT-PCR reads again in MiXCR, with one record for every CDR3 protein. The sample records more than 150,000 distinct CDR3 sequences, more than 20% being singletons. The sequence derives from a human donor who was either an allogeneic HSCT recipient or a stem cell or donor lymphocyte infusion donor (not recorded which). It is not recorded whose cells these are; they may come from a transplant donor. This rearrangement joins TRBV5-1 to TRBJ2-7; the D gene could be TRBD1 or TRBD2 (5 bases each). Sample: blood, either unsorted or a sorted T cell fraction (not recorded which). The CDR3 bases are TGCGCCAGCAGCTTGGACAGGAGGTCCTACGAGCAGTACTTC. Amino acids: CASSLDRRSYEQYF. Full variable domain (rest looked up from reference TRBV5-1 and TRBJ2-7): KAGVTQTPRYLIKTRGQQVTLSCSPISGHRSVSWYQQTPGQGLQFLFEYFSETQRNKGNFPGRFSGRQFSNSRSEMNVSTLELGDSALYLCASSLDRRSYEQYFGPGTRLTVT.